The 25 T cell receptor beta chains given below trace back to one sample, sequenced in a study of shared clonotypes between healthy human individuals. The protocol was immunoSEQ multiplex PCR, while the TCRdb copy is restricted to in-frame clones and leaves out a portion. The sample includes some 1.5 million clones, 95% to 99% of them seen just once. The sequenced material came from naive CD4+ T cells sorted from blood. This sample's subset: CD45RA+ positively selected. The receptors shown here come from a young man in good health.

The CDR3 sequence: CASSEGAGSHQPQHF. Here the CDR3 DNA reads TGTGCCAGCAGTGAAGGTGCAGGGTCACATCAGCCCCAGCATTTT. This chain joins TRBV6-1 and TRBJ1-5, with D perhaps matching TRBD1 (5 bases). V was shortened by 1 base and J by 5 bases, with 12 bases between the two germline ends. Germline V gives CDR1 MNHNS, CDR2 SASEGT. The CDR3 contains 15 residues.

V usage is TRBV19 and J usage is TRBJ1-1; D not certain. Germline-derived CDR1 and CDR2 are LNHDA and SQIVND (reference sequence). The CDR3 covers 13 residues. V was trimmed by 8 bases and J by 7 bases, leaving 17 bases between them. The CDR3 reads CASGPGTWGEAFF. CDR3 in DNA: TGTGCCAGTGGCCCGGGAACATGGGGTGAAGCTTTCTTT.

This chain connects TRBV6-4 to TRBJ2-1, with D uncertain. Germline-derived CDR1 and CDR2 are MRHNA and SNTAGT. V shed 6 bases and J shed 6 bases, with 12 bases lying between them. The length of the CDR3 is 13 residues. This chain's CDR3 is CASSAGSVNEQFF. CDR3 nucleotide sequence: TGTGCCAGCAGCGCCGGGTCCGTCAATGAGCAGTTCTTC.

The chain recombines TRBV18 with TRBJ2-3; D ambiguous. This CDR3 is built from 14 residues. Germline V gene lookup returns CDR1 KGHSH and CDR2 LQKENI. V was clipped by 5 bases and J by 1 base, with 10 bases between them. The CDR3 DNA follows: TGTGCCAGCTCAGCTGCTACTGGCACAGATACGCAGTATTTT. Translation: CASSAATGTDTQYF.

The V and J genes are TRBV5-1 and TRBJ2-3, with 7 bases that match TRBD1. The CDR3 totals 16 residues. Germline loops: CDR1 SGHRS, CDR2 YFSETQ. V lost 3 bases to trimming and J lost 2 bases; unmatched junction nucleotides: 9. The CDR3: CASSSSPGQLTDTQYF. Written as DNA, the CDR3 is TGCGCCAGCAGCTCATCGCCGGGACAGCTCACAGATACGCAGTATTTT.

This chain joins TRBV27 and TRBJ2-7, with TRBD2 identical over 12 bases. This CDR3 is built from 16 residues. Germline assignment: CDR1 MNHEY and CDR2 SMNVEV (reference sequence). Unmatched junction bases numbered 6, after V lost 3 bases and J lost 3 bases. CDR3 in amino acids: CASSFGRLAGDYEQYF. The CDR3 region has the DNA TGTGCCAGCAGTTTTGGCCGACTAGCGGGAGACTACGAGCAGTACTTC.

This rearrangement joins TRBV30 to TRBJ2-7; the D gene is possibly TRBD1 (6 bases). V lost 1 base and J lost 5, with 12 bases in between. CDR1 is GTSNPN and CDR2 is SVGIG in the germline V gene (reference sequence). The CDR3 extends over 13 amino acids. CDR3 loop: CAWSAGHFDEQYF. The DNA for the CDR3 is TGTGCCTGGAGTGCGGGACATTTCGACGAGCAGTACTTC.

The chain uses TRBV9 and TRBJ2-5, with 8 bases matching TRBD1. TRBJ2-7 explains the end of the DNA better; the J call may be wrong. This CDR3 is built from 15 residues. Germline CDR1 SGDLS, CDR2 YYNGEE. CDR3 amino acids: CASSRWGTGPYEQYF. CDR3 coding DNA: TGTGCCAGCAGTCGTTGGGGGACAGGTCCCTACGAGCAGTACTTC.

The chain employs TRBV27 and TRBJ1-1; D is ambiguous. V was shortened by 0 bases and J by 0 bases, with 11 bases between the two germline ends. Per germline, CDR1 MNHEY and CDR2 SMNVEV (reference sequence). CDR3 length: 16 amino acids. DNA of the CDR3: TGTGCCAGCAGTTTATCGAGACCGACCTTGAACACTGAAGCTTTCTTT. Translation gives CASSLSRPTLNTEAFF.

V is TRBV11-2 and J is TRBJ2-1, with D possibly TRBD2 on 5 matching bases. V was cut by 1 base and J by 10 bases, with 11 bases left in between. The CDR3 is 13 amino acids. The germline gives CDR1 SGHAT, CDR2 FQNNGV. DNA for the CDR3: TGTGCCAGCAGCTTAGGATCGGACTTAGAGCAGTTCTTC. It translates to CASSLGSDLEQFF.

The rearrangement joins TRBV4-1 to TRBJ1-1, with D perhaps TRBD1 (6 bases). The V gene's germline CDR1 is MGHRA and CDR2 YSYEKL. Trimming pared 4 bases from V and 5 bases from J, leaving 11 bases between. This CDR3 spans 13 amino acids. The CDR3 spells CASSRGGLTEAFF. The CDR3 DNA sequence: TGCGCCAGCAGCCGAGGGGGTTTAACTGAAGCTTTCTTT.

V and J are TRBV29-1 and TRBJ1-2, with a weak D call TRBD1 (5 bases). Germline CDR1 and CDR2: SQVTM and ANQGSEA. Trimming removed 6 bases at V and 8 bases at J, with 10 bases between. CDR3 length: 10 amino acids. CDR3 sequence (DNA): TGCAGCGTCGGGGACGGCGGCTACACCTTC. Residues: CSVGDGGYTF.

The CDR3 region has the DNA TGTGCCAGCCAAAGGTCTAAGCCCCTAGCAGATACGCAGTATTTT. Residues: CASQRSKPLADTQYF. The chain couples TRBV27 to TRBJ2-3, with D unresolved. Trimming removed 8 bases at V and 4 bases at J, with 19 bases between. Germline lookup yields CDR1 MNHEY and CDR2 SMNVEV (reference sequence). This CDR3 is 15 amino acids long.

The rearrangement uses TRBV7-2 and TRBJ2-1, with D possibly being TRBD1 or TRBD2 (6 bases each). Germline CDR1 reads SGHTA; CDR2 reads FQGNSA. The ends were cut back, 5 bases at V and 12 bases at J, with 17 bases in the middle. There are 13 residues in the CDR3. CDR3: CASSPPGGWGQFF. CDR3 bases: TGTGCCAGCAGCCCCCCCGGGGGCTGGGGGCAGTTCTTC.

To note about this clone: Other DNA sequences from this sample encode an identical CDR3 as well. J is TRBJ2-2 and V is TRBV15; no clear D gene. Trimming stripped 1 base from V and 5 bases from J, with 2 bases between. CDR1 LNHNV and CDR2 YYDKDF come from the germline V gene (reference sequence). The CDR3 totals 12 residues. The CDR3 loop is CATSRATGELFF. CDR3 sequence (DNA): TGTGCCACCAGCAGAGCGACCGGGGAGCTGTTTTTT. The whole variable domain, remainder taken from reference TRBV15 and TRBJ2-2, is DAMVIQNPRYQVTQFGKPVTLSCSQTLNHNVMYWYQQKSSQAPKLLFHYYDKDFNNEADTPDNFQSRRPNTSFCFLDIRSPGLGDTAMYLCATSRATGELFFGEGSRLTVL.

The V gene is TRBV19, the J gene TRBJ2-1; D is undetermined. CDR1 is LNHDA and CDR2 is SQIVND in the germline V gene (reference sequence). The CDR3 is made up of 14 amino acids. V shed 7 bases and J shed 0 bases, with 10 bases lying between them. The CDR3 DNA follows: TGTGCCAGTAAGGCGAGCTTCTCCTACAATGAGCAGTTCTTC. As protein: CASKASFSYNEQFF.

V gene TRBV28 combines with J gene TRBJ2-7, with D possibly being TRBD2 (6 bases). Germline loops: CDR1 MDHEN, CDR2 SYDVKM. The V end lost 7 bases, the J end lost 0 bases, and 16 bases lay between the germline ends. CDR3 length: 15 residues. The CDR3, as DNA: TGTGCCAGCACCACTAGCCCCGCTTCCTCCTACGAGCAGTACTTC. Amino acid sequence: CASTTSPASSYEQYF.

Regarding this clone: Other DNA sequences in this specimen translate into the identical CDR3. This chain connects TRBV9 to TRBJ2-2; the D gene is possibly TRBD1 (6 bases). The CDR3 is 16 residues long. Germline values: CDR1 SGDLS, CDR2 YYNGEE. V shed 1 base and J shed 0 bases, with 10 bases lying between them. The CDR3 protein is CASSVSGTPNTGELFF. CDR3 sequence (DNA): TGTGCCAGCAGCGTATCGGGGACACCGAACACCGGGGAGCTGTTTTTT.

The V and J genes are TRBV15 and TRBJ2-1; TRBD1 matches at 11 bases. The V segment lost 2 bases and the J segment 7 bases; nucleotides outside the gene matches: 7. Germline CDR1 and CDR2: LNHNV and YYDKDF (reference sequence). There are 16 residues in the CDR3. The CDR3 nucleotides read TGTGCCACCAGCAGATTTGGACAGGGGGCTCGGAATGAGCAGTTCTTC. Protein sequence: CATSRFGQGARNEQFF.

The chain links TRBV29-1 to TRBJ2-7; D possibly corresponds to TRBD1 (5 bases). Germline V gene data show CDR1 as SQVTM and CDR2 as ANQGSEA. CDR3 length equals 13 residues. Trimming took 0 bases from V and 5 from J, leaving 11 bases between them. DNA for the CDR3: TGCAGCGTTGAAGATCGGCAGGGCCACGAGCAGTACTTC. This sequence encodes CSVEDRQGHEQYF.

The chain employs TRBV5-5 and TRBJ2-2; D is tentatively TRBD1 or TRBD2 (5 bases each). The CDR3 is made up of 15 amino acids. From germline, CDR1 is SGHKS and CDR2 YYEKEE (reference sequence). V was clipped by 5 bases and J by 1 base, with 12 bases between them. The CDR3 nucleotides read TGTGCCAGCAGACCGGGACCCATGAACACCGGGGAGCTGTTTTTT. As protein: CASRPGPMNTGELFF.

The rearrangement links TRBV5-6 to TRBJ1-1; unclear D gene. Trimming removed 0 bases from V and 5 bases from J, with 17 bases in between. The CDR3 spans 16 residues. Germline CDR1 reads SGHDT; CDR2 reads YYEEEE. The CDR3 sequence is CASSLEWAVPGTEAFF. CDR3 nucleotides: TGTGCCAGCAGCTTGGAGTGGGCGGTCCCGGGGACTGAAGCTTTCTTT.

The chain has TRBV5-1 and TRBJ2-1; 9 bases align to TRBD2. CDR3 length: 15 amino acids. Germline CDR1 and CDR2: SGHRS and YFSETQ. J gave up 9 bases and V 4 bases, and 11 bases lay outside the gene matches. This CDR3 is CASSPDPGLAGEQFF. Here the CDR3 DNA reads TGCGCCAGCAGCCCGGACCCGGGACTAGCTGGTGAGCAGTTCTTC. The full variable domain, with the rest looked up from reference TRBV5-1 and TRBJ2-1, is KAGVTQTPRYLIKTRGQQVTLSCSPISGHRSVSWYQQTPGQGLQFLFEYFSETQRNKGNFPGRFSGRQFSNSRSEMNVSTLELGDSALYLCASSPDPGLAGEQFFGPGTRLTVL.

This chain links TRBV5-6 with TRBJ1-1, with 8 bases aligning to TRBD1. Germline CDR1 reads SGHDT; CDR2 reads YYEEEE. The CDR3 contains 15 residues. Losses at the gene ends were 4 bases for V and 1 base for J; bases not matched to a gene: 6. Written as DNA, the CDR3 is TGTGCCAGCAGCCCCGGGACAGGAGGGAACACTGAAGCTTTCTTT. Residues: CASSPGTGGNTEAFF.

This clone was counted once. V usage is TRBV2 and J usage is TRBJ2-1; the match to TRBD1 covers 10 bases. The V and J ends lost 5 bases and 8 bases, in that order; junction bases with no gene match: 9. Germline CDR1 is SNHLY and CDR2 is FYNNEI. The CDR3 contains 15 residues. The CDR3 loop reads CASSRRDRGLDEQFF. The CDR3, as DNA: TGTGCCAGCAGTCGCCGGGACAGGGGACTTGATGAGCAGTTCTTC.